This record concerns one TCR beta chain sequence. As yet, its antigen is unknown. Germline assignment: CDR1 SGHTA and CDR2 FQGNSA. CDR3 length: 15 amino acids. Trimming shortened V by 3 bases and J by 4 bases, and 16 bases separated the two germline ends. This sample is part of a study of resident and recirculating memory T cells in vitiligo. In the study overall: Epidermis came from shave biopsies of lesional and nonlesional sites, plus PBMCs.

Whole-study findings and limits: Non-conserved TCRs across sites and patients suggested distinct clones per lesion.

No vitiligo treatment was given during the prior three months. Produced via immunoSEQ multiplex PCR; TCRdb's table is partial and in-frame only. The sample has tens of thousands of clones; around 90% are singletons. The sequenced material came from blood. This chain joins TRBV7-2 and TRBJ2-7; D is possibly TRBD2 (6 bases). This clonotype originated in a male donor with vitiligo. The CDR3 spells CASSFGGADGYEQYF. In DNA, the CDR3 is TGTGCCAGCAGCTTCGGCGGGGCTGACGGTTACGAGCAGTACTTC.